This is a list of T cell receptor beta chains from one sample in a study of CXCR3-negative and CXCR3-positive naive CD8 T cells. Each CDR3 protein gets one entry in TCRdb, which reprocessed the 5' RACE reads and gives no DNA. The sample has 140,000 to 150,000 distinct CDR3 sequences; the top ten hold roughly 0.28%. Sample: naive CXCR3+ CD8+ T cells from blood. Receptors were obtained from a human donor in good health. Some clones in this sample may be carry-over from other donors' samples. The CDR3 runs from the conserved cysteine through the conserved F or W. Each record gives: V gene, J gene, CDR3 protein.

>TRBV5-1|TRBJ2-1
CASSFGTGEQFF
>TRBV30|TRBJ1-1
CAQTRTRGTEAFF
>TRBV10-3|TRBJ2-3
CAISEGPGSADTQYF
>TRBV9|TRBJ2-7
CASSDPPSYEQYF
>TRBV6-5|TRBJ2-7
CASSQSQGAMVYEQYF
>TRBV20-1|TRBJ1-2
CSARDKGDGYTF
>TRBV7-3|TRBJ2-1
CASSLNSLDEQFF
>TRBV7-9|TRBJ2-7
CASSWGGEGYEQYF
>TRBV15|TRBJ2-1
CATSRDGTNTYNEQFF
>TRBV28|TRBJ1-5
CASTIRGFGNQPQHF
>TRBV29-1|TRBJ2-2
CSVESGDRVNTGELFF
>TRBV6-6|TRBJ2-7
CASSYSGGEQYF
>TRBV21-1|TRBJ1-2
CASSQRGGHAYGYTF
>TRBV12-3/TRBV12-4|TRBJ2-3
CASNPTSGGPGDTQYF
>TRBV6-5|TRBJ2-2
CASSLLGQGNTGELFF
>TRBV29-1|TRBJ1-2
CSVVNNYGYTF
>TRBV21-1|TRBJ1-3
CASSKSSGRGTKFSGNTIYF
>TRBV20-1|TRBJ2-7
CSGKKPSGSLMEQYF
>TRBV2|TRBJ2-2
CASSDSRTGPLANTGELFF
>TRBV5-6|TRBJ2-5
CASSLTSGGAETQYF
>TRBV21-1|TRBJ2-1
CASSKRFGLAGESSYNEQFF
>TRBV12-3/TRBV12-4|TRBJ2-5
CASSEPGWQTQYF
>TRBV14|TRBJ1-2
CASSENHYFHGYTF
>TRBV10-2|TRBJ2-1
CASMLGQASYNEQFF
>TRBV11-3|TRBJ2-1
CASSYESNEQFF
>TRBV7-9|TRBJ2-5
CASSFLEGVRIPQETQYF
>TRBV7-9|TRBJ2-2
CASSLVGGGEGTGELFF
>TRBV6-5|TRBJ1-2
CASSLDITGTGYTF
>TRBV11-2|TRBJ2-7
CASSLGASGPYYEQYF
>TRBV5-1|TRBJ2-7
CASSWGLATYEQYF
>TRBV6-5|TRBJ2-7
CASSYSRTPIDTYEQYF
>TRBV6-5|TRBJ2-3
CASSYSPSGWPDTQYF
>TRBV7-3|TRBJ2-2
CASSRGGPYTGELFF
>TRBV4-2|TRBJ1-6
CASSQGVDRHNSPLHF
>TRBV29-1|TRBJ2-7
CSVVKTGTGNYEQYF
>TRBV7-9|TRBJ1-4
CASRIGLNEKLFF
>TRBV29-1|TRBJ2-1
CSVDDDRGLHNEQFF
>TRBV25-1|TRBJ2-7
CASRFGQGTHEQYF
>TRBV5-6|TRBJ2-3
CASSLMAAALLTDTQYF
>TRBV29-1|TRBJ1-1
CSVEDGGGTEAFF
>TRBV28|TRBJ2-1
CASSSSRGREQFF
>TRBV29-1|TRBJ2-5
CSVVHTNQETQYF
>TRBV28|TRBJ2-7
CASSFGPEQYF
>TRBV19|TRBJ1-1
CASSPQADTEAFF
>TRBV20-1|TRBJ2-1
CSARGGNYNEQFF
>TRBV7-9|TRBJ1-2
CASSSLSGTNYGYTF
>TRBV21-1|TRBJ1-5
CASSKDGQQSAYSNQPQHF
>TRBV7-9|TRBJ1-1
CASSMGQGMDTEAFF
>TRBV6-5|TRBJ1-1
CASSYSGGQNEAFF
>TRBV7-3|TRBJ2-2
CASSLSTGGPGELFF
>TRBV6-1|TRBJ2-1
CASSEFTGPEQFF
>TRBV7-9|TRBJ2-7
CASSLDSGEQYF
>TRBV29-1|TRBJ1-1
CSVEDKLNTEAFF